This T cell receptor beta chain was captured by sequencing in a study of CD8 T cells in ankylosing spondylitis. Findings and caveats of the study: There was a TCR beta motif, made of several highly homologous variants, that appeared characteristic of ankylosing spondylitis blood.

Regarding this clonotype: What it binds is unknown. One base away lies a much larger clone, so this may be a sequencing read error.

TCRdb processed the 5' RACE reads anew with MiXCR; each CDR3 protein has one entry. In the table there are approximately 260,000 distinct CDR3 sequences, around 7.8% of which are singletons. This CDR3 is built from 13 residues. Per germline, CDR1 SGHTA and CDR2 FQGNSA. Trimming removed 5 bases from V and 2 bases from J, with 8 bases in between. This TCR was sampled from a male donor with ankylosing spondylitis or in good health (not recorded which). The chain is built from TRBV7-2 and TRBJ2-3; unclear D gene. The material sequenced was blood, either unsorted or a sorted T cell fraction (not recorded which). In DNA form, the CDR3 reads TGTGCCAGCAGCGCCAGAAACACAGATACGCAGTATTTT. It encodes CASSARNTDTQYF.